This T cell receptor beta chain was captured in a study of T cell repertoires in cytomegalovirus infection. Study overall: Use of recently identified HLA-C-restricted and well-studied HLA-B-restricted CMV epitopes was part of the study. Signatures in public TCR beta sequences pointed to both CMV infection and matching HLA type. General study results and limits: What dominated the ex vivo response were HLA-C-restricted CMV-specific TCR beta clonotypes. Pooled public TCR beta family frequency picked out CMV carriers with the relevant HLA.

Each CDR3 protein is one row after TCRdb ran MiXCR on the reads. The table has 250,000 to 300,000 distinct CDR3 sequences, under 25% seen once. V shed 9 bases and J shed 7 bases, with 9 bases lying between them. The germline gives CDR1 SEHNR, CDR2 FQNEAQ (reference sequence). The CDR3 consists of 10 residues. A word on this clonotype: As yet, its antigen is unknown.

The material was cultured PBMCs, obtained from culture after CMV antigen stimulation. This receptor was obtained from a human donor in good health (CMV status not recorded). Some clones in this sample may be carry-over from other donors' samples. V gene TRBV7-9 combines with J gene TRBJ1-1; D gene ambiguous. CDR3 sequence: CASTGGEAFF. CDR3 bases: TGTGCCAGTACCGGTGGTGAAGCTTTCTTT.